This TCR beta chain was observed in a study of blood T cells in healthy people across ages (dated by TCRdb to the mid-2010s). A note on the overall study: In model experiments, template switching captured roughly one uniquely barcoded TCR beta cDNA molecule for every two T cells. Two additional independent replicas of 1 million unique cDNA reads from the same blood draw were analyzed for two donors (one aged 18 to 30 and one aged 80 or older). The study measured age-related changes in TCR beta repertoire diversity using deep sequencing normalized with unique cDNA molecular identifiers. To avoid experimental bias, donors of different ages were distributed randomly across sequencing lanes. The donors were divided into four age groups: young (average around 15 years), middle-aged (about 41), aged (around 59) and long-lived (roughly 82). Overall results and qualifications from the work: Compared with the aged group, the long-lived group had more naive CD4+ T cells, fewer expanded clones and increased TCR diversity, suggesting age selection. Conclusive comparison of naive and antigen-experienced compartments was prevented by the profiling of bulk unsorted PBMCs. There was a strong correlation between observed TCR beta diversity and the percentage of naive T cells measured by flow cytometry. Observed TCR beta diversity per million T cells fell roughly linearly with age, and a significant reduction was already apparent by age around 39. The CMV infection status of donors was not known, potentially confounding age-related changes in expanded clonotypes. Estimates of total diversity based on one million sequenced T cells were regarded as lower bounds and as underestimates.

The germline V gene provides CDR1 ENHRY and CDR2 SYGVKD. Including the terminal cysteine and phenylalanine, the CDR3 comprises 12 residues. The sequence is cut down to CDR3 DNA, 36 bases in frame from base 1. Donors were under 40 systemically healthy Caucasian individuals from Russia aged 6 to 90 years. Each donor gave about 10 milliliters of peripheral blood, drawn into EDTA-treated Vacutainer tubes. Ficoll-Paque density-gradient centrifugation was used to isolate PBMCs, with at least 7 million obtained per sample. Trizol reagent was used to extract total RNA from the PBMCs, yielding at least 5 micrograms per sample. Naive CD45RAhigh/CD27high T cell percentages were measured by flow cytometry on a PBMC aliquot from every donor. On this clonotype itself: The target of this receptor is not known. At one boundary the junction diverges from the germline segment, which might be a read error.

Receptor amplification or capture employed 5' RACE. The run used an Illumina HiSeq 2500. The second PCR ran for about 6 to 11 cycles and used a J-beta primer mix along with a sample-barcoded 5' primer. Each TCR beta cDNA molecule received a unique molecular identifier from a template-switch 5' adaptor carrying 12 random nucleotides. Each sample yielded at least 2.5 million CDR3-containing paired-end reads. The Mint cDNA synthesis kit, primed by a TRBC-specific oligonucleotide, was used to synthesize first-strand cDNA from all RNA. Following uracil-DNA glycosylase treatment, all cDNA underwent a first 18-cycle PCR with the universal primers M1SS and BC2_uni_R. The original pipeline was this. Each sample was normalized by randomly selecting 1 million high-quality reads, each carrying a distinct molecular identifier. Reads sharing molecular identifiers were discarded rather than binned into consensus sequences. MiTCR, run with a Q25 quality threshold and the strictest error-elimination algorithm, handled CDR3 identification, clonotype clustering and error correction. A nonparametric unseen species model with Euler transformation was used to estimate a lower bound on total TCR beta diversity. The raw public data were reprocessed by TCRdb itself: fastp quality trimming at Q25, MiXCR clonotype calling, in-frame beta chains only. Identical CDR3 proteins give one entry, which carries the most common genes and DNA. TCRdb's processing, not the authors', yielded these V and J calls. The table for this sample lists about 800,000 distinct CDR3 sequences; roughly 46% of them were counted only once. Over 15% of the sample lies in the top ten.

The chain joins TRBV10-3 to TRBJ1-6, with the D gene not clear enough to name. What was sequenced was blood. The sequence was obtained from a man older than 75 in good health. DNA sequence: TGTGCCATCAGTGATTGGGATTCACCCCCCCACTTT. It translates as CAISDWDSPPHF.